This T cell receptor (beta chain) was identified in a study of control samples from healthy donors and cancer patients. Produced via immunoSEQ multiplex PCR; TCRdb's table is partial and in-frame only. The table has more than 95,000 clones, roughly 93% seen once. The V and J ends lost 3 bases and 0 bases respectively, with 21 bases between them. Germline-derived CDR1 and CDR2 are MGHRA and YSYEKL. CDR3 length: 19 amino acids. This sequence originates from a man younger than 30 in good health. Material: blood. The chain joins TRBV4-1 to TRBJ2-1, with D possibly being TRBD2 (5 bases). In DNA, the CDR3 is TGCGCCAGCAGCCAGTCTGCTGGCCCCGGGATGGGCTCCTACAATGAGCAGTTCTTC. Protein: CASSQSAGPGMGSYNEQFF.